Presented here are 7 T cell receptor beta chains from one specimen sequenced in a study of control samples from healthy donors and cancer patients (dated by TCRdb to the early 2020s). Receptors were amplified or captured by the immunoSEQ multiplex PCR assay. In its TCRdb copy, this immuneACCESS table keeps in-frame sequences only and misses some clones. Where compared with another copy, unresolved V genes explain less than half of these, and the others have no known cause. A total of 46,000 or so clones appear in this sample, about 94% of them only once. Together, the top ten hold less than 25% of the sample. The specimen sequenced was PBMCs. These receptors were collected from a woman in her forties or fifties with head and neck cancer.

This clone ranks as medium-sized (0.01 to 0.1%). The V gene is TRBV5-5, the J gene TRBJ1-5; D uncertain. Deletions cut 0 bases from V and 2 bases from J, with 12 bases between. This CDR3 is 16 amino acids long. Germline V gives CDR1 SGHKS, CDR2 YYEKEE (reference sequence). CDR3 nucleotides: TGTGCCAGCAGCTTGGTCGCTGGGTTTGGCAATCAGCCCCAGCATTTT. This codes for CASSLVAGFGNQPQHF.

The chain employs TRBV28 and TRBJ1-1, with 8 bases fitting TRBD1. The CDR3 has 14 amino acids. Germline CDR1 reads MDHEN; CDR2 reads SYDVKM. V dropped 2 bases and J dropped 1; count of bases not matched to a gene: 0. The CDR3 is CASSLQGANTEAFF. The CDR3 bases are TGTGCCAGCAGTTTACAGGGGGCGAACACTGAAGCTTTCTTT.

The chain combines TRBV28 with TRBJ1-2; D is undetermined. The germline gives CDR1 MDHEN, CDR2 SYDVKM. The CDR3 consists of 14 residues. V lost 3 bases, J lost 1 base, and 9 bases lay in between. The CDR3 loop is CASSLTYINYGYTF. In nucleotides, the CDR3 is TGTGCCAGCAGTTTGACATATATTAACTATGGCTACACCTTC.

The chain uses TRBV5-1 and TRBJ1-3; perhaps TRBD1 as D (5 bases). The CDR3 extends over 16 amino acids. Looked up from germline, CDR1 is SGHRS and CDR2 is YFSETQ. The ends were cut back, 0 bases at V and 4 bases at J, with 14 bases in the middle. The CDR3 here is CASSLAGAGYGNTIYF. CDR3 nucleotides: TGCGCCAGCAGCTTGGCCGGGGCAGGGTACGGAAACACCATATATTTT. The full variable domain, with the rest looked up from reference TRBV5-1 and TRBJ1-3, is KAGVTQTPRYLIKTRGQQVTLSCSPISGHRSVSWYQQTPGQGLQFLFEYFSETQRNKGNFPGRFSGRQFSNSRSEMNVSTLELGDSALYLCASSLAGAGYGNTIYFGEGSWLTVV.

The J gene is TRBJ2-2, the V gene TRBV27; D is tentatively TRBD1 or TRBD2 (5 bases each). Germline CDR1 MNHEY, CDR2 SMNVEV (reference sequence). This CDR3 spans 13 amino acids. V lost 8 bases and J lost 6, with 13 bases in between. The CDR3 is CASSAGASGELFF. As DNA, the CDR3 is TGTGCCAGCTCAGCCGGGGCCTCCGGGGAGCTGTTTTTT.

This chain joins TRBV7-9 and TRBJ2-3; D is uncertain. Trimming left V 2 bases short and J 6 bases short, with 9 bases between. Germline values: CDR1 SEHNR, CDR2 FQNEAQ (reference sequence). CDR3 length equals 13 residues. This chain's CDR3 is CASSLKMSDTQYF. Here the CDR3 DNA reads TGTGCCAGCAGCTTAAAAATGTCCGATACGCAGTATTTT.

About this clone: One end of the junction is discordant with germline, which a read error may explain. The chain combines TRBV5-1 with TRBJ1-2; TRBD1 agrees at 10 bases. CDR1 SGHRS and CDR2 YFSETQ come from the germline V gene. The CDR3 covers 16 residues. CDR3 bases: TGCGCCAGCAGCTTGGGAGGGACAGGGGCTAATTATGGCTACACCTTC. It yields the protein CASSLGGTGANYGYTF.